This T cell receptor beta chain came from a study of cytomegalovirus exposure and HLA in healthy donors. About this clone itself: Its antigen is still unknown.

The ends were cut back, 0 bases at V and 2 bases at J, with 12 bases in the middle. CDR1 and CDR2 from the germline V gene are LGHNA and YSLEER. CDR3 length equals 16 residues. PCR amplification relied on 60 Vbeta primers (plus 13 Jbeta primers). Sequencing used immunoSEQ multiplex PCR; TCRdb keeps in-frame clones, though not all of them. The sample has about 82,000 clones, around three fifths seen once. Findings and limits, study-wide: Accurate predictions that matched the HLA-A and HLA-B alleles of most subjects were reportedly made from TCR beta sequences. With high specificity and sensitivity, the classifier reportedly diagnosed cytomegalovirus status. A highly shared variant cluster was judged a likely technical artifact.

The receptor was isolated from a woman aged 40-49 years in good health and CMV-seropositive. This chain joins TRBV4-3 and TRBJ2-3; TRBD1 might be the D (5 bases). The sequenced sample was PBMCs. CDR3 DNA: TGCGCCAGCAGCCAAGATCTTGCAGGGTACACAGATACGCAGTATTTT. It codes for CASSQDLAGYTDTQYF.